This T cell receptor beta chain was sequenced for a study of blood T cells in healthy people across ages. CDR1 and CDR2 (germline): MDHEN, SYDVKM. CDR3 length: 13 residues. A second PCR of roughly 7 to 11 cycles used a sample-barcoded 5' primer and a J-beta primer mix. TCRdb reprocessed the 5' RACE reads via MiXCR and lists one record per CDR3 protein. The sample records hundreds of thousands of distinct CDR3 sequences, around 24% being singletons. This clonotype appeared a few times. At one of its ends the junction is not consistent with the germline gene, which may arise from a read error. In addition, the sample was reused for a study of T cells of mothers and their children.

The sample was blood. The rearrangement links TRBV28 to TRBJ2-1, with 10 bases identical to TRBD2. This clonotype was sampled from a boy under 18 in good health. CDR3 sequence reads: CASSPFSGRPYLF. The CDR3 DNA reads as TGTGCCAGCAGCCCCTTTAGCGGGAGGCCATATCTCTTC.